A selection of T cell receptor beta chains follows, all from one sample in a study of metastatic and nonmetastatic thyroid tumors. TCRdb reprocessed the PCR reads via MiXCR. Of 40,000 or so clones in the sample, 13% were seen once. Specimen: blood. The source of these receptors is a female donor with papillary thyroid cancer or a benign thyroid nodule (not recorded which). Some clones in this sample may be carry-over from other donors' samples. The CDR3 runs from the conserved cysteine through the conserved F or W. D genes are given only for firm matches. Clone sizes are given selectively: once, few, many, or a class where the clone is expanded.

d_call j_call v_call clone_size cdr3_aa cdr3_nt
. TRBJ2-5 TRBV5-6 few CASSRRRNTETQYF TGTGCCAGCAGCCGAAGGAGGAATACAGAGACCCAGTACTTC
TRBD1 TRBJ1-1 TRBV28 few CTSRTGGPINTEAFF TGTACCAGCAGGACAGGGGGGCCTATCAACACTGAAGCTTTCTTT
TRBD1 TRBJ2-2 TRBV25-1 many CATRTGNTGELFF TGTGCCACCCGGACAGGGAACACCGGGGAGCTGTTTTTT
. TRBJ2-5 TRBV24-1 . CATSEYEDFTETQYF TGTGCCACCAGTGAATATGAGGACTTTACAGAGACCCAGTACTTC
. TRBJ2-5 TRBV25-1 many CASSARGLGETQYF TGTGCCAGCAGTGCCAGGGGCCTCGGCGAGACCCAGTACTTC
TRBD2 TRBJ2-7 TRBV11-2 many CASSLPGTTTEQYF TGTGCCAGCAGCTTACCAGGGACTACGACCGAGCAGTACTTC
. TRBJ1-1 TRBV20-1 many CSARDPGRGLNTEAFF TGCAGTGCTAGAGATCCAGGTCGGGGTCTGAACACTGAAGCTTTCTTT
. TRBJ1-5 TRBV27 . CDRSFHAGNQPQHF TGTGACCGCAGTTTTCACGCAGGGAATCAGCCCCAGCATTTT
. TRBJ2-1 TRBV20-1 many CSAIGGGEQFF TGCAGTGCTATTGGGGGTGGTGAGCAGTTCTTC
. TRBJ2-2 TRBV20-1 . CSAVGSGDLFF TGCAGTGCGGTTGGGTCCGGGGATCTATTTTTT
. TRBJ1-5 TRBV27 many CASTPGAGDQPQHF TGTGCCAGCACCCCTGGGGCAGGAGATCAGCCCCAGCATTTT
. TRBJ1-2 TRBV28 many CASSLGEIYGYTF TGTGCCAGCAGTTTAGGGGAGATCTATGGCTACACCTTC
TRBD1 TRBJ2-3 TRBV4-1 many CASSRTLGQGADTQYF TGCGCCAGCAGCCGCACACTTGGACAGGGAGCCGATACGCAGTATTTT
. TRBJ1-5 TRBV27 . CASSSTPGGFIPPQHF TGTGCCAGCAGTTCAACCCCTGGGGGGTTTATTCCGCCCCAGCATTTT
TRBD2 TRBJ2-5 TRBV28 many CASTPGAGLVETQYF TGTGCCAGCACTCCGGGAGCGGGACTGGTGGAGACCCAGTACTTC
. TRBJ1-2 TRBV12-3/TRBV12-4 medium-sized CASSLAGLGYTF TGTGCCAGCAGTTTAGCGGGGCTTGGCTACACCTTC
. TRBJ2-4 TRBV3-1 many CASSQVGLHIQYF TGTGCCAGCAGCCAAGTGGGGTTGCACATTCAGTACTTC
. TRBJ2-3 TRBV7-2 many CASSFDYLTDTQYF TGTGCCAGCAGCTTCGACTACCTGACAGATACGCAGTATTTT
. TRBJ2-2 TRBV5-1 . CASSLGSNTGELFF TGCGCCAGCAGCTTGGGTTCTAACACCGGGGAGCTGTTTTTT
. TRBJ2-1 TRBV3-1 many CASSQTARNEQFF TGTGCCAGCAGCCAAACTGCCAGGAATGAGCAGTTCTTC
TRBD1 TRBJ1-2 TRBV30 . CAWSGAGTGGCGYTF TGTGCCTGGAGTGGTGCCGGGACAGGGGGGTGTGGCTACACCTTC
. TRBJ1-2 TRBV6-1 many CASSDSVNGYTF TGTGCCAGCAGTGACAGCGTAAATGGCTACACCTTC
TRBD2 TRBJ2-7 TRBV27 medium-sized CASSWTSGRAGNYEQYF TGTGCCAGCAGTTGGACTAGCGGGAGGGCCGGCAACTACGAGCAGTACTTC
. TRBJ2-7 TRBV12-3/TRBV12-4 . CASSPGSRVLAEQYF TGTGCCAGCAGCCCAGGGTCGAGGGTTCTGGCCGAGCAGTACTTC
. TRBJ1-6 TRBV2 many CASRTTGKGNSPLHF TGTGCCAGCAGGACTACAGGGAAGGGGAATTCACCCCTCCACTTT
. TRBJ2-7 TRBV27 many CASSSLAAQTLYEQYF TGTGCCAGCAGTTCCTTAGCGGCCCAGACACTCTACGAGCAGTACTTC
TRBD2 TRBJ2-1 TRBV7-3 many CASSLLKASGIYNEQFF TGTGCCAGCAGCTTACTTAAGGCTAGCGGGATCTACAATGAGCAGTTCTTC
TRBD1 TRBJ2-5 TRBV9 many CASSAQGAIETQYF TGTGCCAGCAGCGCACAGGGGGCAATTGAGACCCAGTACTTC
. TRBJ2-2 TRBV19 many CASRFSGELFF TGTGCCAGTAGATTCTCCGGGGAGCTGTTTTTT
. TRBJ2-1 TRBV20-1 . CSASDYLNTSYNEQFF TGCAGCGCTAGCGACTACCTGAATACCTCCTACAATGAGCAGTTCTTC
TRBD1 TRBJ2-7 TRBV20-1 many CSARDRPGQGASGQYF TGCAGTGCTAGAGATCGACCGGGACAGGGGGCCTCTGGGCAGTACTTC
. TRBJ2-1 TRBV27 many CASSRGGKNEQFF TGTGCCAGCAGTCGAGGAGGGAAGAATGAGCAGTTCTTC
. TRBJ2-3 TRBV29-1 many CSAGSSYTDTQYF TGCAGCGCCGGCAGTAGCTACACAGATACGCAGTATTTT
TRBD2 TRBJ2-1 TRBV7-8 . CASSFGLAVSYNEQFF TGTGCCAGCAGCTTTGGACTAGCGGTCTCCTACAATGAGCAGTTCTTC
TRBD1 TRBJ1-2 TRBV6-5 . CASSTGTGECYTF TGTGCCAGCAGTACTGGGACAGGGGAGTGCTACACCTTC